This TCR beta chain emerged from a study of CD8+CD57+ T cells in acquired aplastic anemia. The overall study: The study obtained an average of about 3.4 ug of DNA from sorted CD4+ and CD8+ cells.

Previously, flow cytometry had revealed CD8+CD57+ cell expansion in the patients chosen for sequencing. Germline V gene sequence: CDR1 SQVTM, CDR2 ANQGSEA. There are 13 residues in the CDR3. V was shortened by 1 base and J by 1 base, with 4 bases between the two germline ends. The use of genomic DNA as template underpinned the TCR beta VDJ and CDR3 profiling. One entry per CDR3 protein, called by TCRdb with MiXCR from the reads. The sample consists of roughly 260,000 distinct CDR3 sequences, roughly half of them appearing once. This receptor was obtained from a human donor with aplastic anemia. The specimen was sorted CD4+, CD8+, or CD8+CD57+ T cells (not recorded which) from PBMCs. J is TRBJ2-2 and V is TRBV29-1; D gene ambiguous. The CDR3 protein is CSVEGENTGELFF. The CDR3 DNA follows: TGCAGCGTTGAAGGGGAGAACACCGGGGAGCTGTTTTTT.